Below, 9 T cell receptor beta chains from the same sample are listed, as sequenced in a study of blood T cell repertoires in COVID-19. Clones were read by immunoSEQ multiplex PCR, and TCRdb kept only the in-frame ones, dropping some. The repertoire includes about 200,000 clones, 82% of them detected once, and approximately 7.8% sits in the top ten. The sample comprised peripheral blood. The receptors here all came from a woman aged 55-70 years with COVID-19, enrolled during active disease.

V and J are TRBV3-1 (or the pseudogene TRBV3-2) and TRBJ1-4, with D perhaps matching TRBD1 (5 bases). V lost 1 base and J 13 bases, leaving 13 bases between the germline ends. Per germline, CDR1 LGHDT and CDR2 YNNKEL (reference sequence). This CDR3 has 13 residues. The CDR3 nucleotides are TGTGCCAGCAGCCAAGTCAGAGGAGGGGTACTGTTTTTT. It codes for CASSQVRGGVLFF.

The chain recombines TRBV18 with TRBJ1-5, with 8 bases lining up with TRBD1. The V and J ends lost 2 bases and 4 bases, in that order; junction bases with no gene match: 4. This CDR3 region has 15 residues. Germline CDR1 reads KGHSH; CDR2 reads LQKENI. The CDR3: CASSPGQGSNQPQHF. The CDR3 DNA follows: TGTGCCAGCTCACCAGGACAGGGATCGAATCAGCCCCAGCATTTT.

Comments on this clone: An end of the junction differs from the germline gene, which may be a read error. The chain recombines TRBV6-5 with TRBJ2-1, with D unresolved. Germline values: CDR1 MNHEY, CDR2 SVGAGI. This CDR3 spans 13 amino acids. This chain's CDR3 is CASSLRSYNEQFF. The CDR3 nucleotides are TGTGCTAGCAGCCTCCGCTCCTACAATGAGCAGTTCTTC.

The gene calls are TRBV19 and TRBJ2-5; tentative D call: TRBD2 (5 bases). Trimming took 5 bases from V and 4 from J, leaving 14 bases between them. In germline, CDR1 is LNHDA, CDR2 SQIVND (reference sequence). This CDR3 has 14 residues. As DNA, the CDR3 is TGTGCCAGTAGTGTCCAAGACTACGGAGAGACCCAGTACTTC. Translating it yields CASSVQDYGETQYF.

This clone was counted between two and nine times. V and J are TRBV28 and TRBJ1-1, with D possibly being TRBD1 (5 bases). This CDR3 region has 13 residues. Germline CDR1 is MDHEN and CDR2 is SYDVKM. V lost 2 bases to trimming and J lost 13 bases, with 17 bases between them. CDR3 sequence (DNA): TGTGCCAGCAGTTTAGACAGAGAAACCCAAGGTTTCTTT. Protein: CASSLDRETQGFF.

This clone was counted between two and nine times. This sequence joins TRBV18 and TRBJ2-1; D unclear. Germline CDR1 reads KGHSH; CDR2 reads LQKENI. The CDR3 extends over 15 amino acids. Trimming stripped 3 bases from V and 8 bases from J, with 17 bases between. This CDR3 reads CASSPQEAVLDEQFF. The CDR3 DNA is TGTGCCAGCTCACCTCAAGAGGCCGTTTTAGATGAGCAGTTCTTC.

This rearrangement joins TRBV27 to TRBJ2-6; 7 bases map to TRBD2. Trimming at V came to 6 bases and at J to 0 bases, leaving 5 bases not matched to a gene. The CDR3 runs to 16 residues. Germline V lookup: CDR1 MNHEY, CDR2 SMNVEV (reference sequence). This CDR3 is CASRPPGGSGANVLTF. In nucleotides, the CDR3 is TGTGCCAGCAGACCCCCGGGGGGCTCTGGGGCCAACGTCCTGACTTTC.

The V call is TRBV10-3, the J call TRBJ2-4; D is uncertain. The germline gives CDR1 ENHRY, CDR2 SYGVKD. The ends were cut back, 0 bases at V and 6 bases at J, with 15 bases in the middle. This CDR3 is built from 16 residues. The CDR3 DNA follows: TGTGCCATCAGTGAGTCGGCTGGGCCACCCGGAAACATTCAGTACTTC. Protein: CAISESAGPPGNIQYF.

This rearrangement joins TRBV25-1 to TRBJ2-3; D might be TRBD1 (5 bases). Germline V gene sequence: CDR1 MGHDK, CDR2 SYGVNS. CDR3 length equals 15 residues. The V gene lost 1 base and the J gene lost 0 bases, with 8 bases spanning the gap. The CDR3 sequence: CASSESRGSTDTQYF. The CDR3 DNA is TGTGCCAGCAGTGAATCAAGGGGTAGCACAGATACGCAGTATTTT.